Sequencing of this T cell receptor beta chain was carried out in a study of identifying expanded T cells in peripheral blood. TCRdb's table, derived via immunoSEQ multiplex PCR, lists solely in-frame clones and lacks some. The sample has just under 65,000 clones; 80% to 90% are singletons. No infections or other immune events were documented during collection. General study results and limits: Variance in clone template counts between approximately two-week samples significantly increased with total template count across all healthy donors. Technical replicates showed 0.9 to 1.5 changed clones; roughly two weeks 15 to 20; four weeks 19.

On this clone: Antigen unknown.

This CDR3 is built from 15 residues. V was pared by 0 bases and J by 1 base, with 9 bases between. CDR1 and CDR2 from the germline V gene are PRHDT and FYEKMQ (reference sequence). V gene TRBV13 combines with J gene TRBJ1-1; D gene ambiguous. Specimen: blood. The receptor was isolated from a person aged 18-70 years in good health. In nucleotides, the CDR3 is TGTGCCAGCAGCTTAGGTCTGCAGGAGAACACTGAAGCTTTCTTT. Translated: CASSLGLQENTEAFF. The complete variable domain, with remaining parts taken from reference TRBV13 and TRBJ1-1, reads AAGVIQSPRHLIKEKRETATLKCYPIPRHDTVYWYQQGPGQDPQFLISFYEKMQSDKGSIPDRFSAQQFSDYHSELNMSSLELGDSALYFCASSLGLQENTEAFFGQGTRLTVV.